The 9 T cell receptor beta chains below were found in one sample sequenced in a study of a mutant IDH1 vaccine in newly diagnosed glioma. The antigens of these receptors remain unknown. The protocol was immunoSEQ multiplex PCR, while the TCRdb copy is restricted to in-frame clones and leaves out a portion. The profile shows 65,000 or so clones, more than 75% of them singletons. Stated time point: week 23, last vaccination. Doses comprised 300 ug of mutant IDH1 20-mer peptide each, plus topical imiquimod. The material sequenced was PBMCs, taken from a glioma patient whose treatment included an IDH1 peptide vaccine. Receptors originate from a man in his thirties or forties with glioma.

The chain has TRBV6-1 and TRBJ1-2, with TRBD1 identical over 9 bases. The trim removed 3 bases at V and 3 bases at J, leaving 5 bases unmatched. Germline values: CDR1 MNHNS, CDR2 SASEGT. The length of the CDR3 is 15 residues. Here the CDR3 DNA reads TGTGCCAGCAGTGAGTGGACAGGGGTTGACTATGGCTACACCTTC. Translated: CASSEWTGVDYGYTF.

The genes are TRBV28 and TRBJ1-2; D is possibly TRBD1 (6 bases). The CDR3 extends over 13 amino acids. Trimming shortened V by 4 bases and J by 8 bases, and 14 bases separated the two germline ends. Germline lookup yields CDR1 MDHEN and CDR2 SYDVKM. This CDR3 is CASSWEFRGGYTF. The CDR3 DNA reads TGTGCCAGCAGTTGGGAATTTAGGGGGGGCTACACCTTC.

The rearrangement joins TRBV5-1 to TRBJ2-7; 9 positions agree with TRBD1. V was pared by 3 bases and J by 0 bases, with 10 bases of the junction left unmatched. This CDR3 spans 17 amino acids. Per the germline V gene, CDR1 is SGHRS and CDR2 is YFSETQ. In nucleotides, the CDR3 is TGCGCCAGCAGCTCCCGGGGCGGGACAGGGCCCTCCTACGAGCAGTACTTC. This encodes CASSSRGGTGPSYEQYF.

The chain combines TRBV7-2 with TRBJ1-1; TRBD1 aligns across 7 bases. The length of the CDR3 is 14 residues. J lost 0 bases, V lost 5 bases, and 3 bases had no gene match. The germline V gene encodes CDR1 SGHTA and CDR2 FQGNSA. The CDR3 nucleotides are TGTGCCAGCAGCAGACAGGGCCTGAACACTGAAGCTTTCTTT. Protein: CASSRQGLNTEAFF.

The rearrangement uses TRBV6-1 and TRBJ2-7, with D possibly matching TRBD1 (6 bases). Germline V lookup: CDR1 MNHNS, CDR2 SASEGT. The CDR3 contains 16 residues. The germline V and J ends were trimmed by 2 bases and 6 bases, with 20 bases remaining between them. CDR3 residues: CASSELVAGEGGEQYF. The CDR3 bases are TGTGCCAGCAGTGAATTGGTGGCAGGGGAAGGAGGCGAGCAGTACTTC.

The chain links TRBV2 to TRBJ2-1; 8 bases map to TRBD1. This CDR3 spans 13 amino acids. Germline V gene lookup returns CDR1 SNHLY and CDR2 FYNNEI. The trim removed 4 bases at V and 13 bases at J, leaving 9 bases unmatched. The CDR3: CASSARTGQIQFF. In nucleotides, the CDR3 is TGTGCCAGCAGTGCTCGGACAGGGCAAATCCAGTTCTTC.

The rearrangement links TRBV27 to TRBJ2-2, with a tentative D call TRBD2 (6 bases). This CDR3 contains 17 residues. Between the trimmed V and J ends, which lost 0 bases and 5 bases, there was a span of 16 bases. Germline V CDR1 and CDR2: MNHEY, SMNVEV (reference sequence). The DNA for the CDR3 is TGTGCCAGCAGTTTATCACAGACTAGGGTGTGGACCGGGGAGCTGTTTTTT. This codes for CASSLSQTRVWTGELFF.

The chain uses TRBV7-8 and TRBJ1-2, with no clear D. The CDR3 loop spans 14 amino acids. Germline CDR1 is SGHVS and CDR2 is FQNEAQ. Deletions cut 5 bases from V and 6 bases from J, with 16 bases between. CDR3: CASSLRTDPHGYTF. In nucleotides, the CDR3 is TGTGCCAGCAGCCTGAGGACGGACCCTCATGGCTACACCTTC.

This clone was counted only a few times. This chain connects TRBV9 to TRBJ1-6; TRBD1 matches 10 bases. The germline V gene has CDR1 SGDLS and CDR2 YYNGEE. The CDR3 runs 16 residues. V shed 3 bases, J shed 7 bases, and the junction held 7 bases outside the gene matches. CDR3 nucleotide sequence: TGTGCCAGCAGCGCGGGGACAGGGGTAGAGAATTCACCCCTCCACTTT. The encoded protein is CASSAGTGVENSPLHF.